Each of the 20 T cell receptor beta chains below was sequenced from the same sample in a study of cytomegalovirus exposure and HLA in healthy donors. 60 Vbeta and 13 Jbeta primers were used in PCR. TCRdb keeps only in-frame clones here, not all; method: immunoSEQ multiplex PCR. The sample includes about 78,000 clones, approximately 80% seen only once; the top ten take about 34%. Sequencing was done on a sample of PBMCs. These receptors all stem from a man aged 50-60 years in good health and CMV-seropositive.

J is TRBJ2-3 and V is TRBV6-6; D ambiguous. The CDR3 covers 14 residues. Trimming took off 4 bases at V and 4 bases at J, with 12 bases between the two ends. CDR1 and CDR2 (germline): MNHNY, SVGAGI (reference sequence). The CDR3 spells CASSSGPSSDTQYF. The CDR3 DNA reads as TGTGCCAGCAGTTCGGGTCCCTCTTCAGATACGCAGTATTTT.

V usage is TRBV2 and J usage is TRBJ2-7; a weak D match, TRBD1 (6 bases). Germline V gene data show CDR1 as SNHLY and CDR2 as FYNNEI. CDR3 length: 11 residues. Trimming took 8 bases from V and 3 from J, leaving 8 bases between them. The CDR3 reads CASGDNYEQYF. CDR3 coding DNA: TGTGCCAGCGGGGACAACTACGAGCAGTACTTC.

V is TRBV4-1 and J is TRBJ2-2; 7 bases line up with TRBD1. The V segment lost 0 bases and the J segment 4 bases; nucleotides outside the gene matches: 8. Germline V CDR1 and CDR2: MGHRA, YSYEKL. This CDR3 comprises 17 residues. The CDR3 is CASSQDRTGVRTGELFF. For the CDR3, the DNA is TGCGCCAGCAGCCAAGACAGAACAGGGGTCCGCACCGGGGAGCTGTTTTTT.

The chain has TRBV4-1 and TRBJ1-2; the D gene is possibly TRBD1 (5 bases). The V gene lost 4 bases and the J gene lost 7 bases, with 13 bases spanning the gap. The V gene's germline CDR1 is MGHRA and CDR2 YSYEKL. The CDR3 is 13 residues long. CDR3 nucleotide sequence: TGCGCCAGCAGCCTACCAGGGTTTCCTGGCTACACCTTC. The encoded protein is CASSLPGFPGYTF.

Only a few counts were recorded for this clone. The gene calls are TRBV7-2 and TRBJ2-5; 9 bases align to TRBD2. The CDR3 extends over 14 amino acids. V lost 5 bases and J lost 1; bases outside the gene matches: 2. Per germline, CDR1 SGHTA and CDR2 FQGNSA. In nucleotides, the CDR3 is TGTGCCAGCAGCGTTAGCGGGGGCCAAGAGACCCAGTACTTC. Translation: CASSVSGGQETQYF.

The chain employs TRBV11-2 and TRBJ1-1; D remains unclear. Trimming removed 7 bases at V and 1 base at J, with 10 bases between. This CDR3 has 13 amino acids. Germline CDR1 SGHAT, CDR2 FQNNGV. In DNA form, the CDR3 reads TGTGCCAGCAACTTTGTCCAGAACACTGAAGCTTTCTTT. Translating it yields CASNFVQNTEAFF.

V and J are TRBV6-5 and TRBJ2-3; 8 bases line up with TRBD2. The germline CDR1 and CDR2 sequences are MNHEY and SVGAGI. The CDR3 is made up of 13 amino acids. Trimming cost V 8 bases and J 9 bases; bases outside gene matches: 10. The CDR3 spells CASRSGSVDTQYF. The CDR3 nucleotides are TGTGCCAGCCGCAGCGGGAGTGTAGACACGCAGTATTTT.

The chain links TRBV27 to TRBJ2-1; 12 positions agree with TRBD2. Germline lookup yields CDR1 MNHEY and CDR2 SMNVEV (reference sequence). Trimming took 6 bases from V and 2 from J; bases not matched to a gene: 8. The CDR3 has 17 amino acids. CDR3 nucleotides: TGTGCCAGCAGACCCCTAGCGGGAGGGCCCACCTACAATGAGCAGTTCTTC. Its translation: CASRPLAGGPTYNEQFF.

The V gene is TRBV2, the J gene TRBJ1-4; possibly TRBD1 for D (5 bases). Deletions cut 0 bases from V and 5 bases from J, with 13 bases between. CDR3 length equals 16 residues. Germline CDR1 reads SNHLY; CDR2 reads FYNNEI. This CDR3 is CASSEAVVAGNEKLFF. DNA of the CDR3: TGTGCCAGCAGTGAAGCCGTGGTGGCAGGGAATGAAAAACTGTTTTTT.

The gene calls are TRBV18 and TRBJ2-5, with TRBD1 matching 7 bases. The CDR3 contains 16 residues. Looked up from germline, CDR1 is KGHSH and CDR2 is LQKENI. With V trimmed by 0 bases and J by 3 bases, 7 bases remained unmatched. CDR3 loop: CASSPPPTGAEETQYF. The CDR3 DNA sequence: TGTGCCAGCTCACCACCCCCAACAGGGGCGGAAGAGACCCAGTACTTC.

The V gene is TRBV5-6, the J gene TRBJ1-6; 7 bases are shared with TRBD1. The germline gives CDR1 SGHDT, CDR2 YYEEEE. CDR3 length: 17 residues. Trimming cost V 4 bases and J 4 bases; bases outside gene matches: 11. The CDR3 protein is CASSVGTGAGYNSPLHF. As DNA, the CDR3 is TGTGCCAGCAGCGTCGGTACAGGGGCGGGTTATAATTCACCCCTCCACTTT.

This clone was recorded a few times. This rearrangement joins TRBV7-9 to TRBJ1-6; D gene unclear. This CDR3 is built from 14 residues. Trimming removed 5 bases at V and 7 bases at J, with 12 bases between. Germline V gene sequence: CDR1 SEHNR, CDR2 FQNEAQ (reference sequence). The CDR3 loop is CASSIPGPNSPLHF. In nucleotides, the CDR3 is TGTGCCAGCAGCATCCCGGGTCCCAATTCACCCCTCCACTTT.

The rearrangement joins TRBV19 to TRBJ2-1; D possibly corresponds to TRBD1 (5 bases). CDR1 is LNHDA and CDR2 is SQIVND in the germline V gene (reference sequence). The CDR3 is made up of 12 amino acids. The ends were cut back, 7 bases at V and 9 bases at J, with 13 bases in the middle. CDR3: CASKAGWSEQFF. CDR3 nucleotides: TGTGCCAGTAAGGCAGGGTGGAGTGAGCAGTTCTTC.

This clone has just one count. The chain has TRBV6-6 and TRBJ1-1; 10 bases are shared with TRBD1. Germline V CDR1 and CDR2: MNHNY, SVGAGI (reference sequence). Losses at the gene ends were 7 bases for V and 6 bases for J; bases not matched to a gene: 11. CDR3 length: 15 residues. The CDR3 DNA sequence: TGTGCCAGCATCAAACGGGGGGACAGGGGTTCTGAAGCTTTCTTT. Its protein is CASIKRGDRGSEAFF.

The chain uses TRBV25-1 and TRBJ2-3; possible D gene TRBD2, 5 bases. There are 14 residues in the CDR3. With 5 bases removed from V and 7 bases from J, the gap between germline ends came to 16 bases. The V gene's germline CDR1 is MGHDK and CDR2 SYGVNS. As DNA, the CDR3 is TGTGCCAGCAGTTTTACGGGGAGTGCCTATACGCAGTATTTT. This codes for CASSFTGSAYTQYF.

This clone turned up a few times. The chain couples TRBV6-1 to TRBJ2-1; no firm D call. The CDR3 length is 10 residues. Germline-derived CDR1 and CDR2 are MNHNS and SASEGT. V shed 6 bases and J shed 9 bases, with 6 bases lying between them. CDR3 coding DNA: TGTGCCAGCAGCCAGTTTGAGCAGTTCTTC. This encodes CASSQFEQFF.

The V call is TRBV30, the J call TRBJ2-5, with D perhaps TRBD2 (5 bases). CDR1 GTSNPN and CDR2 SVGIG come from the germline V gene (reference sequence). The CDR3 is 15 residues long. Between the trimmed V and J ends, which lost 2 bases and 3 bases, there was a span of 16 bases. CDR3 nucleotides: TGTGCCTGGAGTATTGCTAGCCATTTCAAAGAGACCCAGTACTTC. Protein: CAWSIASHFKETQYF.

The V and J genes are TRBV4-1 and TRBJ1-5; the D gene is possibly TRBD1 (6 bases). Trimming stripped 1 base from V and 3 bases from J, with 13 bases between. The germline gives CDR1 MGHRA, CDR2 YSYEKL. There are 16 residues in the CDR3. CDR3 DNA sequence: TGCGCCAGCAGCCAAGTGGGCCAGGGGATCAATCAGCCCCAGCATTTT. Translating gives CASSQVGQGINQPQHF.

The gene calls are TRBV7-1 and TRBJ2-1, with 8 bases lining up with TRBD2. Being an ORF, TRBV7-1 has a function that is uncertain. V lost 3 bases, J lost 1 base, and 29 bases stayed unmatched. The CDR3 length is 24 residues. CDR3 region: CASSSPRGGGHSGTSMGSYNEQFF. The CDR3 region has the DNA TGTGCCAGCAGCTCCCCTAGGGGGGGAGGTCATAGCGGGACGTCTATGGGGTCCTACAATGAGCAGTTCTTC.

The chain employs TRBV20-1 and TRBJ2-1; D ambiguous. CDR1 is DFQATT, CDR2 SNEGSKA, per germline (reference sequence). The CDR3 length is 11 residues. Trimming left V 2 bases short and J 4 bases short, with 3 bases between. CDR3 residues: CSARQYNEQFF. The CDR3 DNA reads as TGCAGTGCTAGACAGTACAATGAGCAGTTCTTC.